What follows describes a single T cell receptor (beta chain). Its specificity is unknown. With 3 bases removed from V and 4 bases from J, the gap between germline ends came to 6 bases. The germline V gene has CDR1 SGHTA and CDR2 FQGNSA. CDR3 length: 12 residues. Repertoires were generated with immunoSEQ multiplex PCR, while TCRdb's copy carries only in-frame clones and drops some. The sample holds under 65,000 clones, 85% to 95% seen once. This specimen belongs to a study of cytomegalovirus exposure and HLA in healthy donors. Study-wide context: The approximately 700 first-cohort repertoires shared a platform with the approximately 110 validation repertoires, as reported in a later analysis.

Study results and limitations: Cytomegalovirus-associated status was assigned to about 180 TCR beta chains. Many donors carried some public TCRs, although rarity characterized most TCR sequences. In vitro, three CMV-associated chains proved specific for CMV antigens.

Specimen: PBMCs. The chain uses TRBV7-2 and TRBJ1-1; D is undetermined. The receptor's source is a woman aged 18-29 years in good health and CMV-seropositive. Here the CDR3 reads CASSFFPTEAFF. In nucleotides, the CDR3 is TGTGCCAGCAGCTTCTTCCCCACTGAAGCTTTCTTT.